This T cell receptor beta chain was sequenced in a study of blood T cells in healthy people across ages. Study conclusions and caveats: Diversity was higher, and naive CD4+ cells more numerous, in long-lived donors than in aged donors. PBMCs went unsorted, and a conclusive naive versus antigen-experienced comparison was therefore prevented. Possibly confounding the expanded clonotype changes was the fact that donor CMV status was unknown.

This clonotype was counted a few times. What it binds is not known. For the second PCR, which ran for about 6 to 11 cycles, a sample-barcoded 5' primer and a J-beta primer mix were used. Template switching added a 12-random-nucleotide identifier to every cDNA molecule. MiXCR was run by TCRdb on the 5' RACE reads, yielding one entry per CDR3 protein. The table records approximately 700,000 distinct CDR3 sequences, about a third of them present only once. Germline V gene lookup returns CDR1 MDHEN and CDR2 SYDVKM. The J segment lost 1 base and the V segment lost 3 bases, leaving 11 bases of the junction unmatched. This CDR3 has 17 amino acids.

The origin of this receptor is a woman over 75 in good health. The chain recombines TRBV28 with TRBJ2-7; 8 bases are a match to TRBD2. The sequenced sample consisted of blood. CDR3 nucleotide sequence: TGTGCCAGCAGTTTGACATATCGCGGGGGGACTTCCTACGAGCAGTACTTC. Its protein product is CASSLTYRGGTSYEQYF.